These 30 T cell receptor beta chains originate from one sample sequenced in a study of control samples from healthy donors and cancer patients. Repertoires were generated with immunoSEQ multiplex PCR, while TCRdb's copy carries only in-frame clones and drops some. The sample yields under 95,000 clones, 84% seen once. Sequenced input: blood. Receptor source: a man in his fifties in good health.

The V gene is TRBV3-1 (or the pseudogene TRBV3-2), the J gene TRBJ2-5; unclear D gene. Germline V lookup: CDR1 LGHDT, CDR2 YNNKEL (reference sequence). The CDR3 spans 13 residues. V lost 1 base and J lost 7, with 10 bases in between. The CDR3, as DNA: TGTGCCAGCAGCCAAGCGGCCCATACGACCCAGTACTTC. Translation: CASSQAAHTTQYF.

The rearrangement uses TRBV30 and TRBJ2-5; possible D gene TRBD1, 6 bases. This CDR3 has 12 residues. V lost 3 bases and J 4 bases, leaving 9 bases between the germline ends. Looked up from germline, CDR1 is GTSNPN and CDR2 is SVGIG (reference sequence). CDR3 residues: CAWRGRGETQYF. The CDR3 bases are TGTGCCTGGAGAGGCAGGGGAGAGACCCAGTACTTC.

The CDR3 coding sequence is TGCGCCAGCAGCTTGGACCAGATAAACACCGGGGAGCTGTTTTTT. This sequence encodes CASSLDQINTGELFF. The J gene is TRBJ2-2, the V gene TRBV5-1; D unclear. Trimming took 0 bases from V and 2 from J, leaving 8 bases between them. CDR1 is SGHRS and CDR2 is YFSETQ in the germline V gene. The CDR3 extends over 15 amino acids. Together with reference TRBV5-1 and TRBJ2-2, the CDR3 gives the full variable domain: KAGVTQTPRYLIKTRGQQVTLSCSPISGHRSVSWYQQTPGQGLQFLFEYFSETQRNKGNFPGRFSGRQFSNSRSEMNVSTLELGDSALYLCASSLDQINTGELFFGEGSRLTVL.

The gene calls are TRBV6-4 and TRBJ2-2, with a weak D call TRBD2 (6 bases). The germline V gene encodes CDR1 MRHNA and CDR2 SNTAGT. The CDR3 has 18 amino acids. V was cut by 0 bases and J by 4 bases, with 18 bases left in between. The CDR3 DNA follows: TGTGCCAGCAGTGACTCTTCGCGGGATAGGTGGGGCACCGGGGAGCTGTTTTTT. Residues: CASSDSSRDRWGTGELFF.

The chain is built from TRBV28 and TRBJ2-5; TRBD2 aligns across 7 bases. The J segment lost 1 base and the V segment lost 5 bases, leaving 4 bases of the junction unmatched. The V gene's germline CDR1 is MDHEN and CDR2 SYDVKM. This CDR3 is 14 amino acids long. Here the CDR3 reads CASSRLAVQETQYF. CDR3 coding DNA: TGTGCCAGCAGTCGGCTAGCGGTCCAAGAGACCCAGTACTTC.

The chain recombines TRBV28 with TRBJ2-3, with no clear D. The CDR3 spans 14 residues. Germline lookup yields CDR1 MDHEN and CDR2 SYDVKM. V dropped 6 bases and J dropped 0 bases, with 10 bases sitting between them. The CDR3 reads CASSSHESTDTQYF. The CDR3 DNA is TGTGCCAGCAGCTCGCACGAGAGCACAGATACGCAGTATTTT.

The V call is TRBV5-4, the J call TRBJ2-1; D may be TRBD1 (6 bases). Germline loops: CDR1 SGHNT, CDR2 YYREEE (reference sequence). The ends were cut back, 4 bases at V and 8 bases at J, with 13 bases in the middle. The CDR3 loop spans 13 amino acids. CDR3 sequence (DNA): TGTGCCAGCAGCAAACAGACAGGCGATGAGCAGTTCTTC. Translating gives CASSKQTGDEQFF.

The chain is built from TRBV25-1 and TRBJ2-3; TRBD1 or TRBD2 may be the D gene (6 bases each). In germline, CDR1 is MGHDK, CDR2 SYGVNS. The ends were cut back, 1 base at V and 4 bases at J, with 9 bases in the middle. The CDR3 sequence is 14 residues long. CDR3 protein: CASSESGGSDTQYF. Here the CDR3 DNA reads TGTGCCAGCAGTGAATCCGGGGGCTCAGATACGCAGTATTTT.

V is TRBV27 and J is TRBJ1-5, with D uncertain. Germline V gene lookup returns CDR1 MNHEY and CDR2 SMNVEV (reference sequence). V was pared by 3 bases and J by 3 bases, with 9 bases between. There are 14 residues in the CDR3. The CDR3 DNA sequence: TGTGCCAGCAGTTTCGGGCAGACCAATCAGCCCCAGCATTTT. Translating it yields CASSFGQTNQPQHF.

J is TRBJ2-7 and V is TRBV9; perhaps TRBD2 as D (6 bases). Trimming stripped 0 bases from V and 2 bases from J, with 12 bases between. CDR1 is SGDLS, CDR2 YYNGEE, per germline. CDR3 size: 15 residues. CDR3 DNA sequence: TGTGCCAGCAGCGTAGGCGGCGGGACCACCTACGAGCAGTACTTC. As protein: CASSVGGGTTYEQYF. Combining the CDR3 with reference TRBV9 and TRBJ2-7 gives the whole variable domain DSGVTQTPKHLITATGQRVTLRCSPRSGDLSVYWYQQSLDQGLQFLIQYYNGEERAKGNILERFSAQQFPDLHSELNLSSLELGDSALYFCASSVGGGTTYEQYFGPGTRLTVT.

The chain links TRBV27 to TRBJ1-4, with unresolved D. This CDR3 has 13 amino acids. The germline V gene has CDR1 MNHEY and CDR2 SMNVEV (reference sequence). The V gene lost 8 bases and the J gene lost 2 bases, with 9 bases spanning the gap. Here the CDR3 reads CASWTDTNEKLFF. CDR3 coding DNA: TGTGCCAGCTGGACGGATACTAATGAAAAACTGTTTTTT. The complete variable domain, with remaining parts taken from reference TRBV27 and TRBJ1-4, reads EAQVTQNPRYLITVTGKKLTVTCSQNMNHEYMSWYRQDPGLGLRQIYYSMNVEVTDKGDVPEGYKVSRKEKRNFPLILESPSPNQTSLYFCASWTDTNEKLFFGSGTQLSVL.

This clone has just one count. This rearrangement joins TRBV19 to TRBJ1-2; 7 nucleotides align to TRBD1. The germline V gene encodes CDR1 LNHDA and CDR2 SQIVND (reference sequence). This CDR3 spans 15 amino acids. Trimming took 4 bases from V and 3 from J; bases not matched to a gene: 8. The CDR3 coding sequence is TGTGCCAGTAGTACAGGGACAGCCTACCACTATGGCTACACCTTC. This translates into CASSTGTAYHYGYTF.

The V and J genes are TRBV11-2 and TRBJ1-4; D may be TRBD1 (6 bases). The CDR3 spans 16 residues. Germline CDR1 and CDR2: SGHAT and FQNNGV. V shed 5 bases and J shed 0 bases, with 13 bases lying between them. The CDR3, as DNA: TGTGCCAGCAGCGTCAGACAGGTTGCAACTAATGAAAAACTGTTTTTT. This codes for CASSVRQVATNEKLFF.

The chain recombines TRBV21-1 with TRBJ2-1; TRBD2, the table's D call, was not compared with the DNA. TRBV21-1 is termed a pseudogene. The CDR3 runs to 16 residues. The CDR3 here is CASSAGTSVIVDEQFF. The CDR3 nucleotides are TGTGCCAGCAGCGCCGGGACTAGTGTCATCGTCGATGAGCAGTTCTTC.

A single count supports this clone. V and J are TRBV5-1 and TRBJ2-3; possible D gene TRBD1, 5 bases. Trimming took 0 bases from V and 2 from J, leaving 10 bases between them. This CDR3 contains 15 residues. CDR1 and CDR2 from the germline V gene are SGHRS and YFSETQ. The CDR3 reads CASSLVAGNTDTQYF. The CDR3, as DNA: TGCGCCAGCAGCTTGGTGGCAGGGAACACAGATACGCAGTATTTT.

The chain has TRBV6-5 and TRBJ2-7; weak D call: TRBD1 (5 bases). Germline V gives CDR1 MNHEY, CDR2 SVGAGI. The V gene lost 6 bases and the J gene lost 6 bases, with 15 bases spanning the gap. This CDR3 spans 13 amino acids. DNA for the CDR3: TGTGCCAGCAGGAAGGCAGGGTTTCGCGAGCAGTACTTC. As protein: CASRKAGFREQYF.

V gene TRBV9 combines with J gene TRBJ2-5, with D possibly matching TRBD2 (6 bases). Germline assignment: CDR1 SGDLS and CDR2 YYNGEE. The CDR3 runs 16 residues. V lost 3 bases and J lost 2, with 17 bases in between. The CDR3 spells CASSGGLAEGQETQYF. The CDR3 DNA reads TGTGCCAGCAGCGGGGGATTAGCGGAAGGACAAGAGACCCAGTACTTC.

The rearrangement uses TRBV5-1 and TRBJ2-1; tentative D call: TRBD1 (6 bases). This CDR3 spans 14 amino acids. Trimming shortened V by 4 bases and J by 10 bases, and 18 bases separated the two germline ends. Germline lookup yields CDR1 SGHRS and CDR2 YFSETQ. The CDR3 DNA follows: TGCGCCAGCAGCCTCTGGACAGACACAACCGAGCAGTTCTTC. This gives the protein CASSLWTDTTEQFF.

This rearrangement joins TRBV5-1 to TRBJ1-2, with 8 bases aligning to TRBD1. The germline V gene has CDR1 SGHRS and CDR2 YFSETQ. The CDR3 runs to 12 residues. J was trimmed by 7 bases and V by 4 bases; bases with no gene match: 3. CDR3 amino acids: CASSLTGGGYTF. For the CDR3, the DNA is TGCGCCAGCAGCCTTACAGGGGGTGGCTACACCTTC.

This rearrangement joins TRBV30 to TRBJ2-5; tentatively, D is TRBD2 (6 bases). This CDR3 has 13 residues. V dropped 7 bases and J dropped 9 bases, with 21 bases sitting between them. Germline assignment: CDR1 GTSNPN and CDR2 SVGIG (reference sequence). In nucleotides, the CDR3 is TGTGCCTCAATACTGGGGGTTGGGGAGGCCCAGTACTTC. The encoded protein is CASILGVGEAQYF.

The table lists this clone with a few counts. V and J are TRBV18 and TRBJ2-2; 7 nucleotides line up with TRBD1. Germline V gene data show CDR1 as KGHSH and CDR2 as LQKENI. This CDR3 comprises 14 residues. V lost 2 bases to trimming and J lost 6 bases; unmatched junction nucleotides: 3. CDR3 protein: CASSPGTAAGELFF. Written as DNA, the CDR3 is TGTGCCAGCTCACCAGGGACAGCCGCCGGGGAGCTGTTTTTT.

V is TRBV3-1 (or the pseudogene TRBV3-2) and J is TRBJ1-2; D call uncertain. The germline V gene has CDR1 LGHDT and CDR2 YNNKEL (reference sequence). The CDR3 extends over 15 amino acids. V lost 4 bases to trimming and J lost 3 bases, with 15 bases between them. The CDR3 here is CASSPGPKSYYGYTF. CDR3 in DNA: TGTGCCAGCAGCCCCGGACCAAAGTCTTACTATGGCTACACCTTC.

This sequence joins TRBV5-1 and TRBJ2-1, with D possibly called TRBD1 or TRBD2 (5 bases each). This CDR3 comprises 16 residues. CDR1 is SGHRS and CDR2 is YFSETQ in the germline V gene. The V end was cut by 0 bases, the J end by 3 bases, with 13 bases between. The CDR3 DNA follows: TGCGCCAGCAGCTTGGAGGGGCGGGTGGGCTACAATGAGCAGTTCTTC. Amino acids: CASSLEGRVGYNEQFF.

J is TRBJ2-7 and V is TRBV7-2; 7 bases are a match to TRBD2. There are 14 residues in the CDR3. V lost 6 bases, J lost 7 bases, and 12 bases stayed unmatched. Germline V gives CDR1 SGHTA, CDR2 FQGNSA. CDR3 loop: CASSFTGGSREQYF. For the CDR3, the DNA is TGTGCCAGCAGTTTCACAGGCGGGAGTAGGGAGCAGTACTTC.

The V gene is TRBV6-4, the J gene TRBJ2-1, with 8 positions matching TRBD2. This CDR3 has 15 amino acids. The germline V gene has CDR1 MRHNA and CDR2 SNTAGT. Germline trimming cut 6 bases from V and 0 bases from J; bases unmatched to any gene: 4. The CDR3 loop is CASSKSGSSYNEQFF. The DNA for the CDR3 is TGTGCCAGCAGCAAGAGCGGGAGCTCCTACAATGAGCAGTTCTTC.

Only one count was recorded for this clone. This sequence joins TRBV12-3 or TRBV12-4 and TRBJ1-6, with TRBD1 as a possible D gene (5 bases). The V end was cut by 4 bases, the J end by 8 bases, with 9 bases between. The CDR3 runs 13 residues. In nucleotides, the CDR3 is TGTGCCAGCAGTTCAGGGTGGGATTCACCCCTCCACTTT. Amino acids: CASSSGWDSPLHF.

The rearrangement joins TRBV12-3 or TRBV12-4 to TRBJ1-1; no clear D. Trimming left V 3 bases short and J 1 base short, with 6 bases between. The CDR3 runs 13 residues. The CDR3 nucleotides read TGTGCCAGCAGTTTTCTCCCGAACACTGAAGCTTTCTTT. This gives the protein CASSFLPNTEAFF.

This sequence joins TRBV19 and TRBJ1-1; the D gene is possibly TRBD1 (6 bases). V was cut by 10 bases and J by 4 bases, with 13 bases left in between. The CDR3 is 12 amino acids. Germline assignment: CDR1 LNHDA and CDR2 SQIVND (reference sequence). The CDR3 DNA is TGTGCCACCGATTCAGGGGCCACTGAAGCTTTCTTT. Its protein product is CATDSGATEAFF.

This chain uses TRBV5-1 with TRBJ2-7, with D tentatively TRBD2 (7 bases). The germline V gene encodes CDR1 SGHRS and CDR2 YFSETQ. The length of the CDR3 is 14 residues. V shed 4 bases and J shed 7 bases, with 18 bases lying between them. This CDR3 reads CASSPWGGEGEQYF. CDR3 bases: TGCGCCAGCAGCCCCTGGGGGGGCGAGGGGGAGCAGTACTTC.

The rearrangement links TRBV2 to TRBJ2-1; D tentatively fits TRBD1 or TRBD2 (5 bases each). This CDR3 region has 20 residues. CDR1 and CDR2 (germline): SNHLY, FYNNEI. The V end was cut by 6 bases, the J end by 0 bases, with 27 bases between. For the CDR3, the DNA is TGTGCCAGCAGGGACCTAGTCGGGACCTTAAGGAGAAGCTCCTACAATGAGCAGTTCTTC. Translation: CASRDLVGTLRRSSYNEQFF.